This T cell receptor (beta chain) was sequenced in a study of identifying expanded T cells in peripheral blood. Looked up from germline, CDR1 is SGDLS and CDR2 is YYNGEE. The CDR3 runs to 16 residues. V shed 2 bases and J shed 4 bases, with 18 bases lying between them. Sequencing used immunoSEQ multiplex PCR; TCRdb keeps in-frame clones, though not all of them. The table has around 120,000 clones, around 84% seen once. The sequence came from a person aged 18 to 75 in good health. The sequenced sample consisted of blood. This rearrangement joins TRBV9 to TRBJ1-1, with D perhaps TRBD1 (5 bases). Here the CDR3 DNA reads TGTGCCAGCAGCGTCCAGAGGGGCGGTGCGAGCACTGAAGCTTTCTTT. The encoded protein is CASSVQRGGASTEAFF.